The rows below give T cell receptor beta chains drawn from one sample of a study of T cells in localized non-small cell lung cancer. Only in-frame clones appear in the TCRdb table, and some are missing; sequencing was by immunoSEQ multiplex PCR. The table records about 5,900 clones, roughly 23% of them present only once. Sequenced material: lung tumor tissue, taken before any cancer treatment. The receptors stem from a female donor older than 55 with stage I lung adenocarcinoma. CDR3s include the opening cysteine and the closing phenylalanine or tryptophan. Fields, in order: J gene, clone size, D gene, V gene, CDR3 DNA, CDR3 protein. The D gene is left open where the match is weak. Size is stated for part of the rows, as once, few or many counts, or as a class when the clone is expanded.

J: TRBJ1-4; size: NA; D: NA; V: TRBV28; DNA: TGTGCCAGCACCCCAACTGGGGACCAGGCGAGAAAACTGTTTTTT; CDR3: CASTPTGDQARKLFF
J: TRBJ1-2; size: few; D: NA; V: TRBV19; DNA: TGTGCCAGTAGTGCCGATTGGGGGAGTGAGTATGGCTACACCTTC; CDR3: CASSADWGSEYGYTF
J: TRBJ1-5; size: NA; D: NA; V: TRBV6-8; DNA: TGTGCCAGCAGCCCTCTCTATCAGCCCCAGCATTTT; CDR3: CASSPLYQPQHF
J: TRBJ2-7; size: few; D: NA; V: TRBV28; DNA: TGTGCCAGCAGTTCGCACACCGACGGTAGGCAGTACTTC; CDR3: CASSSHTDGRQYF
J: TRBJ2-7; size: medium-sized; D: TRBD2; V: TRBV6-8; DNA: TGTGCCACCCGGGACTATTTATACGAGCAGTACTTC; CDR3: CATRDYLYEQYF
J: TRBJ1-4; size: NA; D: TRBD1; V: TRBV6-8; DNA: TGTGCCAGCAGTGACAGACAGGGGAATGAAAAACTGTTTTTT; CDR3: CASSDRQGNEKLFF
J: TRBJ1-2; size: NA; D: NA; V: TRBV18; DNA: TGTGCCAGCTCACCACCGTTAGGAGCTTATGGCTACACCTTC; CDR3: CASSPPLGAYGYTF
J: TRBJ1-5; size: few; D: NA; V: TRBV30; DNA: TGTGCCTGGAGTCCGGGTGGGGATCAGCCCCAGCATTTT; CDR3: CAWSPGGDQPQHF
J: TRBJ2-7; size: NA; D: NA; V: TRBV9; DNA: TGTGCCAGCAGCGCAGTGCCCCCGACTACCCCATTGAGGGAGCAGTACTTC; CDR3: CASSAVPPTTPLREQYF
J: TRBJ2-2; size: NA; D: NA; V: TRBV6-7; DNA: TGTGCCTCCTCTAACACCGGGGAGCTGTTTTTT; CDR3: CASSNTGELFF
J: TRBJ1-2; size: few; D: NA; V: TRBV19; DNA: TGTGCCAGTAGTATACGGGGGGCAGAGGGCTATGGCTACACCTTC; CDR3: CASSIRGAEGYGYTF
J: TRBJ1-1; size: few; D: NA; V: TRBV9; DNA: TGTGCCAGCAGCGTAGCCGATACGGGGAATGAAGCTTTCTTT; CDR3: CASSVADTGNEAFF
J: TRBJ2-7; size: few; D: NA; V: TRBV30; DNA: TGTGCCTGGATAAAGGACTCCTACGAGCAGTACTTC; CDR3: CAWIKDSYEQYF
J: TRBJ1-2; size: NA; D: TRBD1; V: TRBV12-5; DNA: TGTGCTAGTGGTTTGGGACAGGGCGAGGGCTACACCTTC; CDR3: CASGLGQGEGYTF
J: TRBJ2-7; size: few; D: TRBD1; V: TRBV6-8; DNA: TGTGCCACCCCCAAGGGACAGGGGATTCACGAGCAGTACTTC; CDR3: CATPKGQGIHEQYF
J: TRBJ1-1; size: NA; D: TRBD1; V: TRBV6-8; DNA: TGTGCCAGCAGTTACCGCGGGACAGACACTGAAGCTTTCTTT; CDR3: CASSYRGTDTEAFF
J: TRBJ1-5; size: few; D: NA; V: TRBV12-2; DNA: TGTGCCATAAACCGGGACAGGGGGATTGAGGGCAATCAGCCCCAGCATTTT; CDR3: CAINRDRGIEGNQPQHF
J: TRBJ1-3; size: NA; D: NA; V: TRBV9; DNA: TGTGCCAGCAGCGTAGGCGTTGATTACTCTGGAAACACCATATATTTT; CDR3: CASSVGVDYSGNTIYF
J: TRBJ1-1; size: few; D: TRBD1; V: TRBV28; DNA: TGTGCCAGCAGTACCTCAAGACAGGGGGCTGGTATCACTGAAGCTTTCTTT; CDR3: CASSTSRQGAGITEAFF
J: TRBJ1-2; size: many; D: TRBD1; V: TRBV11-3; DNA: TGTGCCAGCAGCCCCTGGGACAGGTCGGACTATGGCTACACCTTC; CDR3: CASSPWDRSDYGYTF
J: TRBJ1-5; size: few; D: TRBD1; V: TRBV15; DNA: TGTGCCACCAGCAGAGACATTGGGACAGCGAATCAGCCCCAGCATTTT; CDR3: CATSRDIGTANQPQHF
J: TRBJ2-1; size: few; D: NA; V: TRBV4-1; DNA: TGCGCCAGCAGCCAGAATCCCCCGGGTAGCGCTTATAATGAGCAGTTCTTC; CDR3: CASSQNPPGSAYNEQFF
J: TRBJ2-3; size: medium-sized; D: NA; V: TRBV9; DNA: TGTGCCAGCAGCTCCCCGTCAAGCGATACGCAGTATTTT; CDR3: CASSSPSSDTQYF
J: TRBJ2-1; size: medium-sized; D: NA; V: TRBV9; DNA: TGTGCCACCCCACGGGGACCCGACCCCTACAATGAGCAGTTCTTC; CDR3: CATPRGPDPYNEQFF
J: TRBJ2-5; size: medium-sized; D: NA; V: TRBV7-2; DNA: TGTGCCAGCAGCTTACCAGCCCAAGAGACCCAGTACTTC; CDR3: CASSLPAQETQYF
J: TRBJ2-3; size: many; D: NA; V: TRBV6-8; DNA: TGTGCCAGCACACAGGCCGGGACAGATACGCAGTATTTT; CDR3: CASTQAGTDTQYF
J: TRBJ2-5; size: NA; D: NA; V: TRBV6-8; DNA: TGTGCCAGCAGTTTGGGAGGTCCCGGAGAGACCCAGTACTTC; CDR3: CASSLGGPGETQYF
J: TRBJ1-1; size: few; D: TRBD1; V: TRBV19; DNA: TGTGCCAGTAGTATATGGACAGGGGGAACGAACACTGAAGCTTTCTTT; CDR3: CASSIWTGGTNTEAFF
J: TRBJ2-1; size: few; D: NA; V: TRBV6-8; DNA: TGTGCCAGCAGGAGCCGGACTGCTGGGAATGAGCAGTTCTTC; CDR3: CASRSRTAGNEQFF
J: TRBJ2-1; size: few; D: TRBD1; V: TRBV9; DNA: TGTGCCAGCAGCTCCCCGGGACAGCTCTACAATGAGCAGTTCTTC; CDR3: CASSSPGQLYNEQFF
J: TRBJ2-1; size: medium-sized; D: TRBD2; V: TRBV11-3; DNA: TGTGCCAGCAGCCCTAGCGGGATGTACAATGAGCAGTTCTTC; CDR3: CASSPSGMYNEQFF
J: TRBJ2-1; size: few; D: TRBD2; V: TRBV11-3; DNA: TGTGCCAGCAGCTCCCTACTAGCGGCCTTTTACAATGAGCAGTTCTTC; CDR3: CASSSLLAAFYNEQFF
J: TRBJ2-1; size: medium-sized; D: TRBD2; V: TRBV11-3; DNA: TGTGCCAGCAGCCCAGGTTTGAGCGGGGACTACAATGAGCAGTTCTTC; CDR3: CASSPGLSGDYNEQFF
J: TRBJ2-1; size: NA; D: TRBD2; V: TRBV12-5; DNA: TGTGCTACGGAGCGGGAGGCCAATGAGCAGTTCTTC; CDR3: CATEREANEQFF
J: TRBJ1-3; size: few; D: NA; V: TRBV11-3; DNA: TGTGCCAGCACCACGGATAGGGCAGGCGGAGGGACCATATATTTT; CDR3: CASTTDRAGGGTIYF
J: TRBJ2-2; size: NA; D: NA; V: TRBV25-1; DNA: TGTGCCAGCAGTGAATACTACACCGGGGAGCTGTTTTTT; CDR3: CASSEYYTGELFF
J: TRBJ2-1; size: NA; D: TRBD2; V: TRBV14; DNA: TGTGCCAGCAGCCAAGAGAGAGCGGGGACCTACAATGAGCAGTTCTTC; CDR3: CASSQERAGTYNEQFF
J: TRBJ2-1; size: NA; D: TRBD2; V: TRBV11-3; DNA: TGTGCCAGCAGCTTAGGTAGCGGGAGAATGGATGAGCAGTTCTTC; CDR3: CASSLGSGRMDEQFF
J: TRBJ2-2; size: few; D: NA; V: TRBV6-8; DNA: TGTGCCAGCAGCCGGGGACAACGGAACACCGGGGAGCTGTTTTTT; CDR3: CASSRGQRNTGELFF
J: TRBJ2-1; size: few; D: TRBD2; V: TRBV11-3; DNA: TGTGCCAGCAGCCAAGCGACTAGCGGTTCTGCTGAGCAGTTCTTC; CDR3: CASSQATSGSAEQFF
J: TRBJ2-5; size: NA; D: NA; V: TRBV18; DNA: TGTGCCAGCTCACCAGGGGGCGAAGAGACCCAGTACTTC; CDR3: CASSPGGEETQYF
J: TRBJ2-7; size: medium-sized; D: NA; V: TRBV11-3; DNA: TGTGCCAGCAGCTTGACCTCCGGGGTGCAGATAGGCGAGCAGTACTTC; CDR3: CASSLTSGVQIGEQYF
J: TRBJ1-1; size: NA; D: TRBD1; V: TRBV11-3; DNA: TGTGCCAGCTCGAATTGGGCAGGGGGACCCTTGTACACTGAAGCTTTCTTT; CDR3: CASSNWAGGPLYTEAFF
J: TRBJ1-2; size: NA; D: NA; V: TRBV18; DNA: TGTGCCAGCTCACCACCGGGTCTGGGGTCCTCTGGCTACACCTTC; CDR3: CASSPPGLGSSGYTF
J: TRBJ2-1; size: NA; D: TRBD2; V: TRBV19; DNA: TGTGCCAGTAGTATAGAGCCAGCGGGAGGGCCGCGGTTATACAATGAGCAGTTCTTC; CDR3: CASSIEPAGGPRLYNEQFF
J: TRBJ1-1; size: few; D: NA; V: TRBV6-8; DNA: TGTGCCAGCATTGAGGGGGGAACGGTGAACACTGAAGCTTTCTTT; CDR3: CASIEGGTVNTEAFF
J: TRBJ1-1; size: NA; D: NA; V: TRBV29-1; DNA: TGCAGCGTGACCCCCAGGGGAAACACTGAAGCTTTCTTT; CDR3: CSVTPRGNTEAFF
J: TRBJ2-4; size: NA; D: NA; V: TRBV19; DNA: TGTGCCAGTAGGGACGGGTCGGGAAGGAACATTCAGTACTTC; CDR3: CASRDGSGRNIQYF
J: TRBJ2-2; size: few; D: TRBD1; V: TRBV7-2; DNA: TGTGCCAGCAGCCTCGGGACAGCCGGGGAGCTGTTTTTT; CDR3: CASSLGTAGELFF
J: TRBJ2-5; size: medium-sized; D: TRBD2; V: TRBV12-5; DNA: TGTGCCAGCGGTCGACTAGCGGGGTTCCAAGAGACCCAGTACTTC; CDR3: CASGRLAGFQETQYF
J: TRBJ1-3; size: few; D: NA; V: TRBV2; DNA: TGTGCCAGCAGCCCTGCCACCCCGCCTGGAAACACCATATATTTT; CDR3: CASSPATPPGNTIYF
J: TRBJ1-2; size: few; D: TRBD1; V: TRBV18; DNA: TGTGCCAGCTCACCCTTAGGACAGGGGAACTATGGCTACACCTTC; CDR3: CASSPLGQGNYGYTF
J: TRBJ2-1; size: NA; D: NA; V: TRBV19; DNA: TGTGCCAGTAGTTCCCTCGTGGGAAGCTCCTACAATGAGCAGTTCTTC; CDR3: CASSSLVGSSYNEQFF
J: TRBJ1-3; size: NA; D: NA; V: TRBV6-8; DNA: TGTGCCAGCAGTTACTCGAGTGCCAGCCGCTCTGGAAACACCATATATTTT; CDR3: CASSYSSASRSGNTIYF
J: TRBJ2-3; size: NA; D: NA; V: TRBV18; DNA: TGTGCCAGCTCACCCCTGCATTCCACAGATACGCAGTATTTT; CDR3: CASSPLHSTDTQYF
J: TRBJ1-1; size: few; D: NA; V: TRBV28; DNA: TGTGCCAGCAGTCCACCAGGCCGCACTGAAGCTTTCTTT; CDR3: CASSPPGRTEAFF
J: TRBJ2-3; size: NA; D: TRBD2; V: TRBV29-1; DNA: TGCAGCGAGACCCGGATGGCGGGAGGAACAGATACGCAGTATTTT; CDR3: CSETRMAGGTDTQYF
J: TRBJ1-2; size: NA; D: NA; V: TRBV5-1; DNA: TGCGCCAGCAGCTTAGCAGGGCTGGACTATGGCTACACCTTC; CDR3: CASSLAGLDYGYTF
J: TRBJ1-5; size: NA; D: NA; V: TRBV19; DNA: TGTGCCAGTAGTCGTACCGGGACCATAGGAGTAAATAGCAATCAGCCCCAGCATTTT; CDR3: CASSRTGTIGVNSNQPQHF